Listed below are T cell receptor beta chains from one sample, sequenced in a study of cytomegalovirus exposure and HLA in healthy donors. Only in-frame clones appear in the TCRdb table, and some are missing; sequencing was by immunoSEQ multiplex PCR. The sample records 90,000 to 150,000 clones, 65% to 80% being singletons. Sequencing was performed on PBMCs. The receptors derive from a human donor in good health. The CDR3 runs from the conserved cysteine through the conserved F or W. Fields, in order: D gene, V gene, J gene, clone size, CDR3 protein, CDR3 DNA. A D gene is named only where the DNA matches it firmly. Clone size is stated in some rows and not others, as once, few, many or a class when expanded.

.	TRBV11-3	TRBJ2-1	.	CASSLEPGVDEQFF	TGTGCCAGCAGCTTAGAGCCGGGAGTGGATGAGCAGTTCTTC
TRBD1	TRBV2	TRBJ2-2	.	CASTGGANTGELFF	TGTGCCAGCACAGGGGGAGCGAACACCGGGGAGCTGTTTTTT
.	TRBV18	TRBJ1-3	.	CASSPLERGTGNTIYF	TGTGCCAGCTCACCACTTGAAAGGGGAACCGGAAACACCATATATTTT
.	TRBV29-1	TRBJ2-2	.	CSVSSETTNTGELFF	TGCAGCGTCTCATCCGAGACTACGAACACCGGGGAGCTGTTTTTT
TRBD1	TRBV19	TRBJ1-1	.	CASSKPGDRVTEAFF	TGTGCCAGTAGTAAACCCGGGGACAGGGTCACTGAAGCTTTCTTT
.	TRBV5-1	TRBJ2-2	once	CASSLQGMVGELFF	TGCGCCAGCAGCTTACAGGGTATGGTCGGGGAGCTGTTTTTT
.	TRBV7-9	TRBJ1-2	.	CASSLAGQDYGYTF	TGTGCCAGCAGCTTAGCGGGGCAGGACTATGGCTACACCTTC
TRBD1	TRBV7-9	TRBJ1-2	once	CAGLRTGTGGNRYTF	TGTGCCGGATTAAGAACCGGGACAGGGGGCAATCGCTACACCTTC
TRBD2	TRBV11-2	TRBJ2-7	.	CASSRTSGSTSSYEQYF	TGTGCCAGCAGCCGTACTAGCGGGAGCACCAGCTCCTACGAGCAGTACTTC
TRBD2	TRBV28	TRBJ2-1	.	CASRLAGPYNEQFF	TGTGCCAGCCGACTAGCGGGCCCTTACAATGAGCAGTTCTTC
TRBD2	TRBV7-2	TRBJ2-1	once	CASSLRAGGFYNEQFF	TGTGCCAGCAGCCTCAGAGCGGGAGGATTCTACAATGAGCAGTTCTTC
.	TRBV25-1	TRBJ2-1	.	CASSTGSINEQFF	TGTGCCAGCAGTACAGGATCAATCAATGAGCAGTTCTTC
.	TRBV25-1	TRBJ2-1	.	CASSAINEQFF	TGTGCCAGCAGTGCTATCAATGAGCAGTTCTTC
TRBD2	TRBV11-1	TRBJ2-4	.	CASSVGAGVGGSQYF	TGTGCCAGCAGCGTCGGAGCGGGAGTCGGGGGCAGTCAGTACTTC
.	TRBV19	TRBJ1-4	.	CASRKQGQGEKLFF	TGTGCCAGTAGGAAACAGGGTCAAGGGGAAAAACTGTTTTTT
.	TRBV7-8	TRBJ2-1	few	CASSQDLWQFF	TGTGCCAGCAGCCAGGACTTATGGCAGTTCTTC
TRBD1	TRBV5-1	TRBJ2-2	.	CASSSGQGTMLNTGELFF	TGCGCCAGCAGCTCCGGACAGGGAACGATGTTGAACACCGGGGAGCTGTTTTTT
.	TRBV10-3	TRBJ2-7	.	CAITEGARSYEQYF	TGTGCCATCACGGAGGGGGCGAGGTCCTACGAGCAGTACTTC